This T cell receptor beta chain was documented in a study of T cell repertoires in cytomegalovirus infection. Overall study results and limits: In two of eight donors, the top clonotype was HLA-C-restricted CMV-specific. Using cumulative public TCR beta family frequency, the authors identified those who carried CMV together with the relevant HLA.

With respect to this clonotype: Antigen specificity is unknown.

TCRdb re-analysed the reads in MiXCR, keeping a single row per CDR3 protein. The table records roughly 720,000 distinct CDR3 sequences, approximately 34% of them present only once. Germline V lookup: CDR1 MDHEN, CDR2 SYDVKM. The CDR3 has 16 amino acids. The V segment lost 6 bases and the J segment 0 bases; nucleotides outside the gene matches: 8. The chain has TRBV28 and TRBJ2-4; the match to TRBD2 covers 7 bases. This TCR was recovered from a human donor in good health (CMV status not recorded). Some clones in this sample may be carry-over from other donors' samples. The sample consisted of PBMCs. The CDR3 coding sequence is TGTGCCAGCAGCCCGGGGACTACACTAGCCAAAAACATTCAGTACTTC. This sequence encodes CASSPGTTLAKNIQYF.